This T cell receptor (beta chain) comes out of a study of radiotherapy plus CTLA-4 blockade in lung cancer (dated by TCRdb to the late 2010s). As for the study more broadly: Among enrolled patients, about 17% had an objective response and 25% to 40% reached disease control.

General study outcomes and caveats: TCR clones derived from tumors expanded in peripheral blood after treatment with radiotherapy and ipilimumab. Early dynamic changes in blood T cell clones, together with increased serum interferon-beta after radiation, were reported as the strongest predictors of response.

Libraries came from the immunoSEQ multiplex PCR assay. Imported from immuneACCESS, the table was reduced by TCRdb to in-frame sequences with V and J called. These copies leave out some clones; in studies compared against another copy, an unresolved V gene accounts for under half, and the cause of the remainder is not known. The sample table shows about 73,000 clones, and 80% to 90% are seen once. Of the sample, over 35% is held by the ten largest clones. After removal of 4 bases from V and 5 bases from J, the junction retains 8 bases not matched to a gene. The CDR3 runs 15 amino acids, cysteine and phenylalanine included. Just the 45-base CDR3 DNA is kept, in frame starting at base 1. From a lookup of the germline V gene (reference sequence), CDR1 and CDR2 are MNHEY and SMNVEV. Remarks on this clone: Its antigen is currently not known. Per-base quality was not reported, and no clone a single base away is much larger than it.

In this study, focal radiation therapy paired with CTLA-4 blockade (ipilimumab) was tested in patients who had chemo-refractory metastatic non-small-cell lung cancer. This sequence uses TRBV27 and TRBJ2-4; TRBD2 fits 7 bases in the junction. The clonotype was recovered from a human donor with non-small cell lung cancer that progressed on radiotherapy plus ipilimumab. Sample: peripheral blood, taken from a patient treated with radiotherapy plus ipilimumab. The CDR3 loop reads CASSSSGAGENIQYF. Read as DNA, the sequence is TGTGCCAGCAGTTCCTCCGGGGCGGGGGAAAACATTCAGTACTTC.